The clone carrying this TCR beta chain was counted many times. Its specificity is not known. Germline V gives CDR1 SGHTA, CDR2 FQGTGA. The V and J ends lost 5 bases and 0 bases, in that order; junction bases with no gene match: 10. This CDR3 has 17 residues. The hyperthyroidism patients had all been newly diagnosed, and their disease duration was under 2 months. Their ages ranged from 18 to 65 years. The diagnoses drew upon clinical symptoms, serum thyroxine and TRAb, thyroid ultrasound and orbital computed tomography. The data were obtained in a study of T cells in Graves' hyperthyroidism and ophthalmopathy. Study-wide results and limits: Most thyroid clonotypes expanded above 0.001 appeared in blood too.

RNA transcripts yielded amplified TCR beta CDR3 regions. A set of HTBI primers served as the primers for a first-round RT-PCR of the TCR CDR3. TCRdb used MiXCR to reprocess the multiplex PCR reads, holding one entry per CDR3 protein. The sample consists of nearly 600,000 distinct CDR3 sequences, about 15% of them appearing once. The V and J genes are TRBV7-3 and TRBJ2-1; 7 bases are a match to TRBD2. Sequenced material: blood. This sequence originates from a woman in her twenties or thirties with Graves' hyperthyroidism that later progressed to Graves' ophthalmopathy. CDR3 DNA sequence: TGTGCCAGCAGCCCGATGGGGGGGAGTGGCTCCTACAATGAGCAGTTCTTC. It is translated as CASSPMGGSGSYNEQFF.